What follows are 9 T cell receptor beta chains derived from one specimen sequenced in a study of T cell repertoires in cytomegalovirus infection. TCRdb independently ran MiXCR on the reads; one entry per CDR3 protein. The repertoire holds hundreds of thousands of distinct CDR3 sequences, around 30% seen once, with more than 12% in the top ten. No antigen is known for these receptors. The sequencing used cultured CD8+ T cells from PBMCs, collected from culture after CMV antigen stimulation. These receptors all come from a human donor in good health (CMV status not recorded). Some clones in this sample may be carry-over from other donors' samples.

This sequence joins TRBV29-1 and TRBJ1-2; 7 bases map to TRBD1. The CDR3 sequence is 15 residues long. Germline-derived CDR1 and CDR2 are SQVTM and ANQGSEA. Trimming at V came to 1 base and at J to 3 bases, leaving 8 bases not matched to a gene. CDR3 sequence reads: CSVEAKPGGDYGYTF. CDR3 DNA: TGCAGCGTTGAAGCGAAGCCAGGGGGTGACTATGGCTACACCTTC.

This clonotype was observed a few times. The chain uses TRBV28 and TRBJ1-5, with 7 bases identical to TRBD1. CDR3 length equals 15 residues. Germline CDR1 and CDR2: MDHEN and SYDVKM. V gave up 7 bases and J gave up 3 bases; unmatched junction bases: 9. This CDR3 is CASMVRTGNNQPQHF. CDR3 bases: TGTGCCAGCATGGTCAGGACAGGAAACAATCAGCCCCAGCATTTT.

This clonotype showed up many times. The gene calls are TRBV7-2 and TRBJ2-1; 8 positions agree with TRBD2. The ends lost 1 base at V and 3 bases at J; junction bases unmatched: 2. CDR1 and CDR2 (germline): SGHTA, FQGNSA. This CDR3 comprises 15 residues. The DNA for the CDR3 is TGTGCCAGCAGCTTAGACGGGGGGGACTACAATGAGCAGTTCTTC. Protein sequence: CASSLDGGDYNEQFF.

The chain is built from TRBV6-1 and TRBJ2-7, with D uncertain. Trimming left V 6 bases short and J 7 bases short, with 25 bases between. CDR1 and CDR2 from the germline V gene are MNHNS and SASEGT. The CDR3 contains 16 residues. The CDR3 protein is CASSAYPPKTRAEQYF. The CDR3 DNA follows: TGTGCCAGCAGCGCCTACCCTCCAAAGACTCGGGCTGAGCAGTACTTC.

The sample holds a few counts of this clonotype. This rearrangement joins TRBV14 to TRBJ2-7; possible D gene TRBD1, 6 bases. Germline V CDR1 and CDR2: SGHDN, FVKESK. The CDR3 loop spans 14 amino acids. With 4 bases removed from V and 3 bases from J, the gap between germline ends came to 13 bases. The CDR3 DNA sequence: TGTGCCAGCAGCCTATGGGACACCAGCTACGAGCAGTACTTC. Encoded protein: CASSLWDTSYEQYF. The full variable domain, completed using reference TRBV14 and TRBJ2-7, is EAGVTQFPSHSVIEKGQTVTLRCDPISGHDNLYWYRRVMGKEIKFLLHFVKESKQDESGMPNNRFLAERTGGTYSTLKVQPAELEDSGVYFCASSLWDTSYEQYFGPGTRLTVT.

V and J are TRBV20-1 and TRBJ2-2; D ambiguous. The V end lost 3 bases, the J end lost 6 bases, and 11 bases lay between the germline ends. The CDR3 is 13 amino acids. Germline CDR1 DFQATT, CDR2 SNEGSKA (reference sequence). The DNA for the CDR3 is TGCAGTGCTAGGCGGTACCCCCCCGGGGAGCTGTTTTTT. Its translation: CSARRYPPGELFF.

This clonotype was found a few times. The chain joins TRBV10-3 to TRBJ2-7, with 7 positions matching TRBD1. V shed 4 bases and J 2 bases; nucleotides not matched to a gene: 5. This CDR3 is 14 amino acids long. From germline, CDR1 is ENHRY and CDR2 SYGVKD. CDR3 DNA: TGTGCCATCAGTGTAGGGGACAGCCCCTACGAGCAGTACGTC. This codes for CAISVGDSPYEQYV.

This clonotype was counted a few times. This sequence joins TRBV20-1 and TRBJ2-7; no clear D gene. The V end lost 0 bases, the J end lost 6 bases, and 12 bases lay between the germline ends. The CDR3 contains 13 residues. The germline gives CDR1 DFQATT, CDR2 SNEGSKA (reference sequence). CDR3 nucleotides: TGCAGTGCTAGAGATTGGACGGTACCCGAGCAGTACTTC. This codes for CSARDWTVPEQYF.

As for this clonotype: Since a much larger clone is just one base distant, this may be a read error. The CDR3 reads CVSSLTSRGNQPQHF. In DNA form, the CDR3 reads TGTGTCAGCAGTCTCACTTCAAGGGGCAATCAGCCCCAGCATTTT. The genes are TRBV12-3 or TRBV12-4 and TRBJ1-5; the D is unclear. The length of the CDR3 is 15 residues.